These 19 T cell receptor beta chains were sequenced from one sample in a study of cytomegalovirus exposure and HLA in healthy donors. A multiplex PCR was run with 60 Vbeta primers and 13 Jbeta primers. Data came from immunoSEQ multiplex PCR; TCRdb stores just in-frame clones and leaves some out. The top ten hold less than 7% of the sample, which has roughly 130,000 clones, 8.5% to 10% seen once. Sample: PBMCs. Receptors were obtained from a man in his forties in good health and CMV-seronegative.

The table lists this clone with a few counts. The CDR3 DNA sequence: TGTGCCAGCTCACCACCCGACAGGGGAACCTACGAGCAGTACTTC. This sequence encodes CASSPPDRGTYEQYF. The V call is TRBV18, the J call TRBJ2-7, with TRBD1 identical over 8 bases. Looked up from germline, CDR1 is KGHSH and CDR2 is LQKENI. V shed 0 bases and J 2 bases; nucleotides not matched to a gene: 3. The CDR3 runs 15 residues.

V usage is TRBV5-6 and J usage is TRBJ1-3; D gene ambiguous. This CDR3 is built from 17 residues. Germline loops: CDR1 SGHDT, CDR2 YYEEEE. Deletions cut 1 base from V and 0 bases from J, with 14 bases between. This chain's CDR3 is CASSLPSGGLSGNTIYF. CDR3 nucleotide sequence: TGTGCCAGCAGCTTGCCCAGCGGAGGGCTCTCTGGAAACACCATATATTTT.

The J gene is TRBJ1-6, the V gene TRBV29-1, with a tentative D call TRBD1 (5 bases). The V gene lost 4 bases and the J gene lost 8 bases, with 12 bases spanning the gap. Per the germline V gene, CDR1 is SQVTM and CDR2 is ANQGSEA. The CDR3 length is 13 residues. CDR3 nucleotides: TGCAGCGTTGCTGTCGACAGATATTCACCCCTCCACTTT. This translates into CSVAVDRYSPLHF.

On this clone itself: The sample has other DNA sequences that encode this CDR3 too. The chain uses TRBV28 and TRBJ1-1, with D perhaps TRBD1 (5 bases). This CDR3 is built from 15 residues. The V end was cut by 3 bases, the J end by 1 base, with 12 bases between. The germline gives CDR1 MDHEN, CDR2 SYDVKM. The CDR3 loop is CASSFIGGRNTEAFF. CDR3 sequence (DNA): TGTGCCAGCAGTTTTATCGGGGGGAGGAACACTGAAGCTTTCTTT.

This clone was seen only a few times. This sequence joins TRBV14 and TRBJ2-6; TRBD1 is a possible D gene (6 bases). Germline V CDR1 and CDR2: SGHDN, FVKESK. V dropped 3 bases and J dropped 1 base, with 13 bases sitting between them. CDR3 size: 17 residues. CDR3 nucleotides: TGTGCCAGCAGCCAGGACATCAGGGGTTCTGGGGCCAACGTCCTGACTTTC. Its translation: CASSQDIRGSGANVLTF.

This clone was observed a few times. The rearrangement joins TRBV6-1 to TRBJ1-1; D remains ambiguous. Per the germline V gene, CDR1 is MNHNS and CDR2 is SASEGT. The germline V and J ends were trimmed by 10 bases and 11 bases, with 11 bases remaining between them. This CDR3 contains 9 residues. The CDR3 protein is CATQTTAFF. For the CDR3, the DNA is TGTGCCACTCAAACTACGGCTTTCTTT.

This clone was found a few times. The chain carries TRBV30 and TRBJ2-3; TRBD2 agrees at 12 bases. CDR1 is GTSNPN, CDR2 SVGIG, per germline (reference sequence). V was pared by 0 bases and J by 5 bases, with 3 bases of the junction left unmatched. The CDR3 sequence is 15 residues long. CDR3 sequence: CAWSVLAGGLDTQYF. The DNA of the CDR3 is TGTGCCTGGAGTGTACTAGCGGGGGGTTTAGATACGCAGTATTTT.

The chain recombines TRBV19 with TRBJ2-5, with D possibly being TRBD1 (6 bases). The CDR3 runs 15 residues. The V gene's germline CDR1 is LNHDA and CDR2 SQIVND (reference sequence). V lost 2 bases, J lost 5 bases, and 15 bases lay in between. CDR3 nucleotides: TGTGCCAGTAGTATAAATCCAGGGGCAGGGGAGACCCAGTACTTC. Encoded protein: CASSINPGAGETQYF.

V is TRBV11-2 and J is TRBJ2-5; TRBD1 is a possible D gene (6 bases). The DNA matches TRBJ2-7 better at its end, which makes the J call doubtful. CDR1 is SGHAT and CDR2 is FQNNGV in the germline V gene. The length of the CDR3 is 16 residues. As DNA, the CDR3 is TGTGCCAGCAGCTTTGGACAGCAGGGGAGTAAATACGAGCAGTACTTC. It encodes CASSFGQQGSKYEQYF.

The chain recombines TRBV9 with TRBJ2-2; TRBD1 is a possible D gene (6 bases). The V and J ends lost 0 bases and 5 bases respectively, with 11 bases between them. Per germline, CDR1 SGDLS and CDR2 YYNGEE. The CDR3 spans 15 residues. The CDR3 sequence is CASSVAAGVTGELFF. The CDR3 bases are TGTGCCAGCAGCGTAGCGGCAGGGGTGACCGGGGAGCTGTTTTTT.

This clone was picked up a small number of times. Other DNA sequences from this sample encode an identical CDR3 as well. The V call is TRBV6-5, the J call TRBJ1-6; the D gene is possibly TRBD1 (6 bases). The CDR3 length is 14 residues. Trimming removed 9 bases from V and 7 bases from J, with 16 bases in between. Per germline, CDR1 MNHEY and CDR2 SVGAGI. CDR3 region: CASRTEGRNSPLHF. CDR3 DNA: TGTGCCAGTCGGACAGAGGGCAGGAATTCACCCCTCCACTTT.

This clone was detected only a few times. The chain carries TRBV11-2 and TRBJ2-3; weak D call: TRBD1 (6 bases). From germline, CDR1 is SGHAT and CDR2 FQNNGV. The CDR3 runs 16 residues. Trimming stripped 3 bases from V and 5 bases from J, with 18 bases between. CDR3 loop: CASSFQQGLMGDTQYF. CDR3 nucleotide sequence: TGTGCCAGCAGCTTTCAGCAGGGGCTGATGGGAGATACGCAGTATTTT.

This chain uses TRBV28 with TRBJ2-7; 11 nucleotides match TRBD1. Germline V CDR1 and CDR2: MDHEN, SYDVKM. J lost 3 bases, V lost 6 bases, and 4 bases had no gene match. The CDR3 extends over 14 amino acids. The DNA of the CDR3 is TGTGCCAGCAGGACCGGGACAGGGGGCTACGAGCAGTACTTC. This codes for CASRTGTGGYEQYF.

The rearrangement joins TRBV10-3 to TRBJ2-1, with 10 nucleotides matching TRBD2. This CDR3 has 19 amino acids. CDR1 and CDR2 from the germline V gene are ENHRY and SYGVKD. Unmatched junction bases numbered 17, after V lost 6 bases and J lost 3 bases. This chain's CDR3 is CAIRPQRGGFNYSYNEQFF. The CDR3 DNA reads as TGTGCCATCAGGCCCCAGCGGGGGGGATTTAATTACAGCTACAATGAGCAGTTCTTC.

J is TRBJ2-3 and V is TRBV28; the match to TRBD1 covers 9 bases. This CDR3 has 16 amino acids. V was clipped by 6 bases and J by 5 bases; unmatched bases: 12. Germline V gene data show CDR1 as MDHEN and CDR2 as SYDVKM. CDR3 loop: CASSPRGTGRLDTQYF. CDR3 sequence (DNA): TGTGCCAGCAGCCCTAGGGGGACAGGGCGGTTAGATACGCAGTATTTT.

This clone was seen only a few times. The chain links TRBV5-1 to TRBJ2-6; D gene unclear. V was clipped by 0 bases and J by 0 bases, with 4 bases between them. The CDR3 has 15 residues. Per germline, CDR1 SGHRS and CDR2 YFSETQ. DNA of the CDR3: TGCGCCAGCAGCTTGGAGCCCTCTGGGGCCAACGTCCTGACTTTC. Protein product: CASSLEPSGANVLTF. Full variable domain (missing parts from reference TRBV5-1 and TRBJ2-6): KAGVTQTPRYLIKTRGQQVTLSCSPISGHRSVSWYQQTPGQGLQFLFEYFSETQRNKGNFPGRFSGRQFSNSRSEMNVSTLELGDSALYLCASSLEPSGANVLTFGAGSRLTVL.

This clone was observed a handful of times. This CDR3 is CASSLDRGRGYGYTF. The CDR3 DNA reads TGCGCCAGCAGCTTAGACAGGGGCCGGGGCTATGGCTACACCTTC. The chain uses TRBV5-1 and TRBJ1-2, with 8 bases that match TRBD1. The CDR3 sequence is 15 residues long. Trimming at V came to 2 bases and at J to 4 bases, leaving 7 bases not matched to a gene. CDR1 is SGHRS, CDR2 YFSETQ, per germline.

This clone was seen a few times. The V and J genes are TRBV2 and TRBJ2-5; D ambiguous. From germline, CDR1 is SNHLY and CDR2 FYNNEI. This CDR3 is built from 11 residues. V lost 4 bases, J lost 5 bases, and 5 bases lay in between. The CDR3 spells CASSVGETQYF. The CDR3 DNA sequence: TGTGCCAGCAGTGTCGGGGAGACCCAGTACTTC.

This sequence joins TRBV6-5 and TRBJ2-7, with D perhaps TRBD1 (6 bases). Trimming removed 0 bases at V and 7 bases at J, with 13 bases between. CDR3 length: 14 residues. Germline CDR1 and CDR2: MNHEY and SVGAGI. The CDR3 spells CASSYSLGAGEQYF. In DNA form, the CDR3 reads TGTGCCAGCAGTTACTCGCTGGGGGCAGGGGAGCAGTACTTC.